This TCR beta chain was recorded in a study of CD8 T cells in ankylosing spondylitis. The authors made TCR beta libraries by quantitative 5'-RACE with molecular barcodes. TCRdb reprocessed the 5' RACE reads via MiXCR and lists one record per CDR3 protein. Found here are about 800,000 distinct CDR3 sequences, about 12% of them singletons; the top ten hold 0.51%. Study outcomes and limitations: Seemingly distinctive of ankylosing spondylitis blood was a TCR beta motif formed by eight highly homologous variants. According to the report, clones linked to the disease were significantly enriched in matched synovial fluid samples taken from ankylosing spondylitis patients. In peripheral blood, disease-linked CD8+ clones occurred at relatively low frequencies.

This clonotype was observed at least ten times. Its antigen is as yet unknown. J gave up 1 base and V 4 bases, and 3 bases lay outside the gene matches. Germline assignment: CDR1 SQVTM and CDR2 ANQGSEA. This CDR3 region has 14 residues. V and J are TRBV29-1 and TRBJ2-3; 9 bases align to TRBD1. This sequence originates from a male donor with ankylosing spondylitis. The sample taken for sequencing was blood, either unsorted or a sorted T cell fraction (not recorded which). In DNA form, the CDR3 reads TGCAGCGTTGTATGGACAGGGGGCACAGATACGCAGTATTTT. This encodes CSVVWTGGTDTQYF.